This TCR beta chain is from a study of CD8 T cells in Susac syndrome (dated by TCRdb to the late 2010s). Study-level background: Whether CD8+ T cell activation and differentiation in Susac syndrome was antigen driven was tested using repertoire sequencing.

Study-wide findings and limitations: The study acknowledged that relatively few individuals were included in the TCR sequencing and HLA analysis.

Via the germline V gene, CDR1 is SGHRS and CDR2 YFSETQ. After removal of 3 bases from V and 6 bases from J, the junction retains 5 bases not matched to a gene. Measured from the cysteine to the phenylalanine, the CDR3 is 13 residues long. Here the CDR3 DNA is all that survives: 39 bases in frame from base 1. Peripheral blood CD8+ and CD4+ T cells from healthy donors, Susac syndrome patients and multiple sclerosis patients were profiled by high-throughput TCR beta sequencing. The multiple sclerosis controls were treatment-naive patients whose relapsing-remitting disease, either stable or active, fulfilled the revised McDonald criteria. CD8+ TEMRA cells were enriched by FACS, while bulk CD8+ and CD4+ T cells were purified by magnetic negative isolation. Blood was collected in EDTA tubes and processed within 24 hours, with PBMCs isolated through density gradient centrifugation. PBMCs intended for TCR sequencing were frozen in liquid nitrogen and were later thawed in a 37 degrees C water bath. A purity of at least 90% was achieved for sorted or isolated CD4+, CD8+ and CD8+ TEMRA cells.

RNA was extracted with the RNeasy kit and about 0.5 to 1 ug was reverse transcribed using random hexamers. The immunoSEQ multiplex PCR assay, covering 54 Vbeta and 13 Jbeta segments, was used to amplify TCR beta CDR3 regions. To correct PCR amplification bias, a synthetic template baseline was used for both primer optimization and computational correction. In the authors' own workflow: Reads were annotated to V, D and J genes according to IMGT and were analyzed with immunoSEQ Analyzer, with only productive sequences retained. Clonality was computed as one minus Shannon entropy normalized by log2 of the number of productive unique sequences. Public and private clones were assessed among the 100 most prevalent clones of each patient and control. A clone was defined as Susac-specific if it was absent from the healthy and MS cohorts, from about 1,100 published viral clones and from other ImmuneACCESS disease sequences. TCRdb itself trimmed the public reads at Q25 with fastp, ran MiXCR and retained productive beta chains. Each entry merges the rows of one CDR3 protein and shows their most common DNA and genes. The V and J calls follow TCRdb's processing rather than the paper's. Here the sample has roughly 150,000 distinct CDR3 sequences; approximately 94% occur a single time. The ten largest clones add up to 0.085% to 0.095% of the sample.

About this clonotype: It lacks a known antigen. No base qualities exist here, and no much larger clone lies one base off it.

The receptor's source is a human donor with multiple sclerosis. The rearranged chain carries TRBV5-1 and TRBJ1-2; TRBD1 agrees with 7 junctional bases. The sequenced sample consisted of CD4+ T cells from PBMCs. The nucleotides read TGCGCCAGCAGCTCCATAGGACAGGATGGCTACACCTTC. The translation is CASSSIGQDGYTF.